The clone carrying this T cell receptor beta chain was picked up one time. Germline CDR1 SGHVS, CDR2 FQNEAQ. The CDR3 is 16 amino acids. V lost 4 bases, J lost 4 bases, and 14 bases lay in between. Sequenced by immunoSEQ multiplex PCR; TCRdb stores in-frame clones only, minus some. The sample holds 75,000 to 90,000 clones, about 89% seen once. The data are from a study of control samples from healthy donors and cancer patients. The sequenced material came from blood. The J gene is TRBJ1-6, the V gene TRBV7-8; D not certain. The source is a man aged 50-60 years in good health. CDR3 bases: TGTGCCAGCAGCTCGGTGGCAGCCCCTTATAATTCACCCCTCCACTTT. The encoded protein is CASSSVAAPYNSPLHF.